The rows below give T cell receptor beta chains drawn from one sample of a study of identical twins. TCRdb re-analysed the 5' RACE reads in MiXCR, keeping a single row per CDR3 protein. The sample yields some 790,000 distinct CDR3 sequences, 15% to 20% seen once. This sample also appeared in a second study, on T cells expressing NK-cell markers.

The sample taken for sequencing was PBMCs. These receptors originate from a woman aged 18-29 years in good health. Each CDR3 is given with its conserved first and last residue. The order of the fields is D gene, clone size, V gene, J gene, CDR3 protein, CDR3 DNA. D genes are given only for firm matches. A row's size may be missing; if present it is once, few, many or a size class.

>TRBD1|few|TRBV5-1|TRBJ2-1
CASSLSGGIDEQFF
TGCGCCAGCAGCTTGTCAGGGGGCATCGATGAGCAGTTCTTC
>TRBD1|medium-sized|TRBV3-1|TRBJ2-6
CASSQGTGGANVLTF
TGTGCCAGCAGCCAAGGGACAGGTGGGGCCAACGTCCTGACTTTC
>TRBD1|many|TRBV7-2|TRBJ1-2
CASSQGQGYGYTF
TGTGCCAGCAGCCAGGGACAGGGCTATGGCTACACCTTC
>-|few|TRBV9|TRBJ2-3
CASSSHPGGPGDTQYF
TGTGCCAGCAGCAGTCATCCCGGAGGGCCGGGAGATACGCAGTATTTT
>-|-|TRBV27|TRBJ2-3
CASSLKASSTDTQYF
TGTGCCAGCAGTTTAAAGGCCAGCAGCACAGATACGCAGTATTTT
>-|-|TRBV7-9|TRBJ2-1
CASSSRQIYNEQFF
TGTGCCAGCAGCTCCCGACAGATTTACAATGAGCAGTTCTTC
>-|-|TRBV27|TRBJ1-2
CASTPNTF
TGTGCCAGCACCCCTAACACCTTC
>-|-|TRBV20-1|TRBJ1-1
CSALSGSGDTEAFF
TGCAGTGCCCTGTCGGGGAGTGGCGACACTGAAGCTTTCTTT
>TRBD2|-|TRBV7-2|TRBJ2-7
CASRWGLAGGYEQYF
TGTGCCAGCAGATGGGGACTAGCGGGAGGCTACGAGCAGTACTTC
>TRBD2|few|TRBV5-1|TRBJ2-7
CASSPKGAGGPEIYEQYF
TGCGCCAGCAGCCCTAAAGGAGCGGGAGGCCCGGAAATATACGAGCAGTACTTC
>TRBD2|many|TRBV10-3|TRBJ2-3
CAIIWPGLAGSDTQYF
TGTGCCATCATTTGGCCGGGACTAGCGGGGTCAGATACGCAGTATTTT
>-|-|TRBV29-1|TRBJ2-7
CSVAGRSYEQYF
TGCAGCGTTGCGGGCCGATCCTACGAGCAGTACTTC
>-|-|TRBV11-2|TRBJ2-7
CASSLFRVQDEQYF
TGTGCCAGCAGCTTGTTTAGAGTTCAGGACGAGCAGTACTTC
>TRBD1|few|TRBV28|TRBJ2-3
CASNFPGGRDTQYF
TGTGCCAGCAACTTTCCAGGGGGCAGGGATACGCAGTATTTT
>-|few|TRBV5-5|TRBJ2-5
CASSPIGVETQYF
TGTGCCAGCAGCCCGATTGGGGTTGAGACCCAGTACTTC
>-|many|TRBV27|TRBJ2-2
CASSLGWGGTGELFF
TGTGCCAGCAGTTTAGGGTGGGGAGGCACCGGGGAGCTGTTTTTT
>-|-|TRBV6-5|TRBJ1-1
CASSYHGWGTEAFF
TGTGCCAGCAGTTACCACGGGTGGGGCACTGAAGCTTTCTTT
>TRBD2|few|TRBV18|TRBJ2-1
CASSAGRLAGRPNEQFF
TGTGCCAGCTCCGCAGGTCGTTTAGCGGGGAGGCCCAATGAGCAGTTCTTC
>-|-|TRBV6-6|TRBJ2-7
CASSSVRREQYF
TGTGCCAGCAGCTCAGTTCGCCGCGAGCAGTACTTC
>TRBD2|few|TRBV10-3|TRBJ2-3
CAISPLTGGLTDTQYF
TGTGCCATCAGCCCTCTAACGGGGGGACTAACAGATACGCAGTATTTT
>TRBD2|many|TRBV12-3/TRBV12-4|TRBJ2-5
CASSKGLAGAQETQYF
TGTGCCAGCTCCAAGGGACTAGCGGGAGCTCAAGAGACCCAGTACTTC
>-|-|TRBV10-3|TRBJ2-3
CAIGQPGTDTQYF
TGTGCCATCGGACAGCCCGGGACAGATACGCAGTATTTT
>-|few|TRBV5-1|TRBJ1-1
CASSPSPGVDTEAFF
TGCGCCAGCAGCCCCTCTCCAGGAGTGGACACTGAAGCTTTCTTT
>-|-|TRBV20-1|TRBJ1-6
CSAVIQGGNSPLHF
TGCAGTGCAGTTATACAAGGTGGGAATTCACCCCTCCACTTT
>-|few|TRBV12-3/TRBV12-4|TRBJ1-6
CASTLREAPSPLHF
TGTGCCAGCACCCTCAGGGAGGCTCCCTCACCCCTCCACTTT
>-|few|TRBV18|TRBJ1-2
CASSPPVTGMLGYTF
TGTGCCAGCTCACCACCCGTTACAGGGATGTTAGGCTACACCTTC
>-|-|TRBV7-9|TRBJ1-5
CASSQGFQPQHF
TGTGCCAGCAGCCAAGGGTTTCAGCCCCAGCATTTT
>TRBD2|-|TRBV9|TRBJ2-2
CASEKGGLAGANGELFF
TGTGCCAGCGAAAAAGGTGGACTAGCGGGAGCGAACGGGGAGCTGTTTTTT
>TRBD2|-|TRBV12-3/TRBV12-4|TRBJ2-7
CASSFGRGEQYF
TGTGCCAGCAGTTTCGGGAGGGGCGAGCAGTACTTC
>-|many|TRBV24-1|TRBJ2-1
CATSANSGSYNEQFF
TGTGCCACCAGTGCCAATAGCGGATCCTACAATGAGCAGTTCTTC
>-|-|TRBV18|TRBJ2-4
CASSHEGGPKNIQYF
TGTGCCAGCTCACACGAGGGGGGGCCCAAAAACATTCAGTACTTC
>-|few|TRBV5-7|TRBJ2-7
CASSPDRINYEQYF
TGTGCCAGCAGCCCGGACCGAATAAACTACGAGCAGTACTTC
>-|few|TRBV6-5|TRBJ2-7
CATQGSLDEQYF
TGTGCGACCCAGGGTTCGTTGGACGAGCAGTACTTC
>-|few|TRBV5-8|TRBJ2-5
CASSLGTALETQYF
TGTGCCAGCAGCTTGGGGACGGCCCTGGAGACCCAGTACTTC
>TRBD1|few|TRBV20-1|TRBJ1-2
CSADRVNYGYTF
TGCAGTGCGGACAGGGTTAACTATGGCTACACCTTC